These T cell receptor beta chains were read from a single sample in a study of OX40 agonist ivuxolimab in advanced cancers. The protocol was immunoSEQ multiplex PCR, while the TCRdb copy is restricted to in-frame clones and leaves out a portion. The sample includes under 20,000 clones, approximately 87% of them seen just once. The specimen comprised CD4+ or CD8+ T cells sorted from blood, sampled in a trial of the OX40 agonist ivuxolimab. These receptors were taken from an adult with an advanced solid tumor such as melanoma, head and neck, liver or kidney cancer. Both conserved end residues are part of each CDR3. D genes are given only for firm matches. The listing skips clone size in some rows; elsewhere it reads once, few, many or a size class.

clone_size,v_call,d_call,j_call,cdr3_nt,cdr3_aa
-,TRBV6-4,TRBD2,TRBJ2-3,TGTGCCATCACTAGCGGGAGGGTGGGTGCAGATACGCAGTATTTT,CAITSGRVGADTQYF
-,TRBV5-4,-,TRBJ2-2,TGTGCCAGCAGCTGGGCCATCACCGGGGAGCTGTTTTTT,CASSWAITGELFF
-,TRBV5-4,TRBD1,TRBJ1-4,TGTGCCAGCAGCCCCAGAGGGACAGGGGCTAATGAAAAACTGTTTTTT,CASSPRGTGANEKLFF
once,TRBV9,-,TRBJ2-3,TGTGCCAGCAGCGTAACGGACTCCTTGGATACAGATACGCAGTATTTT,CASSVTDSLDTDTQYF
-,TRBV5-8,-,TRBJ2-1,TGTGCCAGCAGCTTGTTCCAGGGATACAATGAGCAGTTCTTC,CASSLFQGYNEQFF
few,TRBV9,TRBD2,TRBJ2-1,TGTGCCAGCAGCGTAGCTGGACTAGCGGGAGCGAGCTCCTACAATGAGCAGTTCTTC,CASSVAGLAGASSYNEQFF
-,TRBV6-1,-,TRBJ1-5,TGTGCCAGCAGTGAAGAGGGAATAAGCAATCAGCCCCAGCATTTT,CASSEEGISNQPQHF
-,TRBV28,TRBD1,TRBJ1-1,TGTGCCACCCGCTTATACAGGGGGAACACTGAAGCTTTCTTT,CATRLYRGNTEAFF
-,TRBV28,-,TRBJ2-1,TGTGCCAGCAGTTTAGGGTCTCGCGTATCCTACAATGAGCAGTTCTTC,CASSLGSRVSYNEQFF
-,TRBV28,-,TRBJ2-3,TGTGCCAGCAGTTTATCGGAGGGGGGTGCAGATACGCAGTATTTT,CASSLSEGGADTQYF
once,TRBV27,-,TRBJ2-1,TGTGCCAGCAGCCAGACTAACAATGAGCAGTTCTTC,CASSQTNNEQFF
-,TRBV7-2,-,TRBJ2-1,TGTGCCAGCAGCCCCGTGGGTGAGCAGTTCTTC,CASSPVGEQFF
-,TRBV7-9,TRBD1,TRBJ2-1,TGTGCCAGCAGTCCGCCCCAGGGGGCCAATGAGCAGTTCTTC,CASSPPQGANEQFF
-,TRBV28,TRBD1,TRBJ1-1,TGTGCCAGCAGTTCGGGACAGGTGGACACTGAAGCTTTCTTT,CASSSGQVDTEAFF
-,TRBV7-9,-,TRBJ2-3,TGTGCCAGCAGCTTAGGGGGGGACACAGATACGCAGTATTTT,CASSLGGDTDTQYF
-,TRBV19,-,TRBJ1-2,TGTGCCAGTAGTATAGTGGGCAGCTATGGCTACACCTTC,CASSIVGSYGYTF
-,TRBV9,TRBD2,TRBJ2-1,TGTGCCAGCAGCGTAGTTAGCGGGGTTGACAATGAGCAGTTCTTC,CASSVVSGVDNEQFF
-,TRBV19,-,TRBJ1-2,TGTGCCAGTAGTGGATCAGGGAGTAACTATGGCTACACCTTC,CASSGSGSNYGYTF
-,TRBV29-1,-,TRBJ2-3,TGCAGCGTTGACAGGGGAAACACAGATACGCAGTATTTT,CSVDRGNTDTQYF
-,TRBV14,TRBD2,TRBJ2-1,TGTGCCAGCAGCCCAGAGTCCGGGACTAGTTTCCATGAGCAGTTCTTC,CASSPESGTSFHEQFF
-,TRBV11-2,-,TRBJ2-1,TGTGCCAGCAGCTTAGTGCCGACAGACGCCTACAATGAGCAGTTCTTC,CASSLVPTDAYNEQFF
once,TRBV28,TRBD2,TRBJ2-7,TGTGCCAGCAGTTCCCCGGTGGGACTAGCGGACTCCTACGAGCAGTACTTC,CASSSPVGLADSYEQYF